The 2 T cell receptor beta chains in this list originate from one sample, sequenced in a study of STAT3 mutations in large granular lymphocyte leukemia. General observations from the study: Every T-cell large granular lymphocyte leukemia patient had at least one immunodominant TCR beta clonotype.

TCRdb's table, derived via immunoSEQ multiplex PCR, lists solely in-frame clones and lacks some. Counted here are tens of thousands of clones, around nine tenths occurring once; the ten biggest clones make up over 0.4%. Their recognized antigens are unknown. The specimen was PBMCs. These receptors were collected from a human donor with T large granular lymphocyte leukemia. Some clones in this sample may be carry-over from other donors' samples.

This rearrangement joins TRBV30 to TRBJ1-6, with D hard to call. This CDR3 has 13 amino acids. Germline values: CDR1 GTSNPN, CDR2 SVGIG (reference sequence). Trimming stripped 0 bases from V and 9 bases from J, with 9 bases between. CDR3 residues: CAWSVIRASPLHF. The CDR3 DNA reads TGTGCCTGGAGTGTAATTCGGGCTTCACCCCTCCACTTT.

The chain has TRBV5-1 and TRBJ1-4; TRBD1 matches at 8 bases. Germline trimming cut 5 bases from V and 1 base from J; bases unmatched to any gene: 4. This CDR3 is 15 amino acids long. Germline-derived CDR1 and CDR2 are SGHRS and YFSETQ. DNA of the CDR3: TGCGCCAGCAGGGACAGGGTGGAAACTAATGAAAAACTGTTTTTT. Translation: CASRDRVETNEKLFF.